A selection of T cell receptor beta chains follows, all from one sample in a study of blood T cell repertoires in COVID-19. Only in-frame clones appear in the TCRdb table, and some are missing; sequencing was by immunoSEQ multiplex PCR. Of about 150,000 clones in the sample, approximately 73% were seen once. Sequenced sample: peripheral blood. The receptors originated from a man aged 55 to 70 with acute or convalescent COVID-19. Each CDR3 is given with its conserved first and last residue. A D gene is named only where the DNA matches it firmly. The size of a clone is reported for some rows only, either as once, few or many, or as a class for expanded clones.

J gene | V gene | D gene | clone size | CDR3 protein | CDR3 DNA
TRBJ1-3 | TRBV4-2 | TRBD1 | few | CASSQEAGGSGNTIYF | TGTGCCAGCAGCCAAGAAGCAGGGGGCTCTGGAAACACCATATATTTT
TRBJ2-3 | TRBV14 | . | . | CASSQFITQYF | TGTGCCAGCAGCCAATTCATCACGCAGTATTTT
TRBJ2-6 | TRBV30 | . | . | CAWNRQGSSGANVLTF | TGTGCCTGGAACCGGCAGGGGAGCTCTGGGGCCAACGTCCTGACTTTC
TRBJ1-2 | TRBV3-1/TRBV3-2 | TRBD1 | . | CASSQGDRGGYTF | TGTGCCAGCAGCCAGGGGGACAGGGGTGGCTACACCTTC
TRBJ1-5 | TRBV6-1 | . | . | CASSDPLGNQPQHF | TGTGCCAGCAGTGACCCCCTCGGTAATCAGCCCCAGCATTTT
TRBJ2-2 | TRBV11-2 | . | once | CASSLGLATGELFF | TGTGCCAGCAGCTTAGGGCTAGCTACCGGGGAGCTGTTTTTT
TRBJ1-2 | TRBV18 | TRBD1 | once | CASSRDSQGYGYTF | TGTGCCAGCTCCCGGGACAGCCAAGGCTATGGCTACACCTTC
TRBJ1-2 | TRBV23-1 | . | once | CASSPYSGRWGYTF | TGCGCCAGCAGTCCCTATTCAGGGAGGTGGGGCTACACCTTC
TRBJ1-2 | TRBV6-5 | TRBD1 | . | CASSQPGQYGYTF | TGTGCCAGCAGCCAACCGGGACAGTATGGCTACACCTTC
TRBJ2-2 | TRBV5-1 | TRBD1 | . | CASSAGQVGNTGELFF | TGCGCCAGCAGCGCGGGACAGGTCGGAAACACCGGGGAGCTGTTTTTT
TRBJ2-7 | TRBV18 | . | . | CASSAQEASYEQYF | TGTGCCAGCTCAGCTCAGGAGGCCTCCTACGAGCAGTACTTC
TRBJ1-1 | TRBV5-1 | . | . | CASSQLQGGSEAFF | TGCGCCAGCAGCCAGCTACAGGGTGGGTCTGAAGCTTTCTTT
TRBJ1-5 | TRBV28 | TRBD1 | many | CASSMDRLANQPQHF | TGTGCCAGCAGTATGGACAGGTTGGCAAATCAGCCCCAGCATTTT
TRBJ1-5 | TRBV29-1 | . | . | CSVSRGYNQPQHF | TGCAGCGTGTCGCGGGGGTACAATCAGCCCCAGCATTTT
TRBJ2-7 | TRBV4-1 | TRBD1 | few | CASSQSGGQGVGEQYF | TGCGCCAGCAGCCAGTCTGGGGGACAGGGAGTCGGCGAGCAGTACTTC
TRBJ1-3 | TRBV30 | . | . | CAWSVWAGAGNTIYF | TGTGCCTGGAGTGTATGGGCAGGGGCTGGAAACACCATATATTTT
TRBJ2-5 | TRBV2 | . | many | CASSDGSGVGVKETQYF | TGTGCCAGCAGTGACGGGTCGGGGGTCGGAGTGAAAGAGACCCAGTACTTC
TRBJ2-3 | TRBV7-2 | TRBD2 | . | CASSLVAGETDTQYF | TGTGCCAGCAGCTTAGTCGCGGGAGAAACAGATACGCAGTATTTT
TRBJ2-1 | TRBV29-1 | TRBD2 | . | CSAHTPGRAANEQFF | TGCAGCGCTCACACCCCCGGGAGGGCGGCCAATGAGCAGTTCTTC
TRBJ2-6 | TRBV10-3 | . | . | CATYPGTGANVLTF | TGTGCCACCTACCCCGGGACTGGGGCCAACGTCCTGACTTTC
TRBJ2-1 | TRBV6-5 | . | . | CASGTVLYNEQFF | TGTGCCAGCGGGACTGTACTTTACAATGAGCAGTTCTTC
TRBJ1-2 | TRBV5-1 | TRBD1 | . | CVSSLGGQSRAF | TGCGTCAGCAGCTTGGGGGGACAGTCGCGAGCCTTC
TRBJ1-1 | TRBV5-1 | TRBD1 | few | CASSQQGGGTEAFF | TGCGCCAGCAGCCAACAGGGGGGCGGCACTGAAGCTTTCTTT
TRBJ2-5 | TRBV18 | TRBD1 | . | CASSPPDRGGETQYF | TGTGCCAGCTCACCACCTGACAGGGGTGGAGAGACCCAGTACTTC
TRBJ2-7 | TRBV19 | TRBD2 | . | CASSIEATSAHYEQYF | TGTGCCAGTAGTATAGAGGCGACTAGCGCCCACTACGAGCAGTACTTC
TRBJ2-7 | TRBV19 | . | . | CASSRRGSSYEQYF | TGTGCCAGTAGTAGACGGGGGAGCTCCTACGAGCAGTACTTC
TRBJ1-1 | TRBV15 | TRBD1 | . | CATSTGTVGGTEAFF | TGTGCCACCAGCACCGGGACAGTCGGGGGCACTGAAGCTTTCTTT
TRBJ1-2 | TRBV3-1/TRBV3-2 | . | once | CASSQGHRAGGYTF | TGTGCCAGCAGCCAGGGTCATAGGGCAGGGGGCTACACCTTC
TRBJ2-3 | TRBV5-8 | . | . | CASSYGTTDTQYF | TGTGCCAGCAGCTATGGGACTACAGATACGCAGTATTTT
TRBJ2-1 | TRBV2 | TRBD2 | . | CASSEGLAGGPYEQFF | TGTGCCAGCAGTGAGGGACTAGCGGGAGGGCCGTATGAGCAGTTCTTC
TRBJ2-5 | TRBV15 | TRBD2 | . | CATSRDSGLAGLETQYF | TGTGCCACCAGCAGAGATTCGGGACTAGCGGGATTAGAGACCCAGTACTTC
TRBJ2-7 | TRBV10-2 | . | few | CASSGQSLQYF | TGCGCCAGCAGTGGACAATCGCTTCAGTACTTC
TRBJ2-1 | TRBV3-1/TRBV3-2 | TRBD1 | . | CASSSWDSSVNEQFF | TGTGCCAGCAGTTCTTGGGACAGCTCTGTCAATGAGCAGTTCTTC
TRBJ2-7 | TRBV21-1 | . | . | CASSSEGQGSAYEQYF | TGTGCCAGCAGCAGTGAGGGACAGGGTAGCGCCTACGAGCAGTACTTC
TRBJ1-3 | TRBV30 | TRBD1 | . | CAWQSLKVTADRGTGNTIYF | TGTGCCTGGCAGTCCCTAAAAGTAACTGCGGACAGGGGCACTGGAAACACCATATATTTT
TRBJ1-1 | TRBV5-1 | . | . | CASSLMAGNTEAFF | TGCGCCAGCAGCTTGATGGCGGGAAACACTGAAGCTTTCTTT
TRBJ2-1 | TRBV11-2 | TRBD2 | . | CASRPPGLDYNEQFF | TGTGCCAGCAGGCCCCCGGGACTAGACTACAATGAGCAGTTCTTC
TRBJ2-7 | TRBV5-1 | TRBD2 | . | CASSSGTNSYEQYF | TGCGCCAGCAGCTCCGGGACTAATTCCTACGAGCAGTACTTC
TRBJ2-3 | TRBV20-1 | TRBD2 | . | CSASPPAGVTDTQYF | TGCAGTGCTAGTCCCCCAGCGGGAGTCACAGATACGCAGTATTTT
TRBJ2-1 | TRBV5-1 | TRBD2 | . | CASSARSSGSYNEQFF | TGCGCCAGCAGCGCAAGGTCTAGCGGGAGTTACAATGAGCAGTTCTTC
TRBJ2-4 | TRBV10-2 | TRBD1 | . | CATGTAQENIQYF | TGCGCCACCGGGACAGCTCAGGAAAACATTCAGTACTTC
TRBJ2-3 | TRBV5-6 | TRBD2 | . | CASSTGLTVDTQYF | TGTGCCAGCAGCACGGGACTAACAGTAGATACGCAGTATTTT
TRBJ2-1 | TRBV18 | TRBD2 | . | CASSPPRASGNEQFF | TGTGCCAGCTCACCACCGCGGGCTAGCGGGAACGAGCAGTTCTTC
TRBJ2-7 | TRBV13 | . | . | CASSFEYSYEQYF | TGTGCCAGCAGCTTCGAGTACTCCTACGAGCAGTACTTC
TRBJ2-7 | TRBV25-1 | TRBD1 | . | CASSIGTGGYEQYF | TGTGCCAGCAGTATTGGGACAGGGGGCTACGAGCAGTACTTC
TRBJ2-7 | TRBV11-2 | TRBD2 | . | CASSLRLAGGTYEQYF | TGTGCCAGCAGCTTAAGACTAGCGGGAGGGACCTACGAGCAGTACTTC
TRBJ2-5 | TRBV28 | TRBD2 | . | CASSSQPGGASGAETQYF | TGTGCCAGCAGCTCACAACCTGGAGGGGCTAGCGGCGCGGAGACCCAGTACTTC
TRBJ2-5 | TRBV5-1 | TRBD2 | . | CASSWTSGRERQETQYF | TGCGCCAGCAGCTGGACTAGCGGGAGAGAGAGGCAAGAGACCCAGTACTTC
TRBJ2-7 | TRBV10-3 | . | . | CAISESLTQGSEQYF | TGTGCCATCAGTGAGTCCCTCACCCAGGGGTCCGAGCAGTACTTC